These 9 T cell receptor beta chains were sequenced from one sample in a study of blood T cell repertoires in COVID-19. Assay: immunoSEQ multiplex PCR; the TCRdb copy retains only in-frame clones and omits some. This table has around 100,000 clones, roughly 80% appearing once. What was sequenced was peripheral blood. Every receptor here comes from a man in his 70s with acute or convalescent COVID-19.

This clone came up a few times. The rearrangement joins TRBV18 to TRBJ1-3; 8 bases are a match to TRBD1. Germline V gene sequence: CDR1 KGHSH, CDR2 LQKENI. The J segment lost 6 bases and the V segment lost 1 base, leaving 5 bases of the junction unmatched. The CDR3 runs to 15 residues. CDR3 DNA: TGTGCCAGCTCACCACGGACAGGGTCGGAAAACACCATATATTTT. This codes for CASSPRTGSENTIYF.

The sample holds one count of this clone. The V and J genes are TRBV24-1 and TRBJ2-1, with D possibly being TRBD1 (6 bases). Trimming pared 8 bases from V and 8 bases from J, leaving 21 bases between. The CDR3 covers 15 residues. Germline V gene sequence: CDR1 KGHDR, CDR2 SFDVKD. This chain's CDR3 is CATTAPQGLGDEQFF. The CDR3 coding sequence is TGTGCCACCACGGCCCCTCAGGGGTTGGGAGATGAGCAGTTCTTC.

V is TRBV14 and J is TRBJ1-2; D perhaps matches TRBD1 (5 bases). CDR3 length: 16 residues. The germline V gene has CDR1 SGHDN and CDR2 FVKESK. Trimming cost V 1 base and J 1 base, with 13 bases left between them. This CDR3 is CASSQARGRINYGYTF. As DNA, the CDR3 is TGTGCCAGCAGCCAAGCGCGGGGACGGATTAACTATGGCTACACCTTC.

A few counts support this clone. The chain links TRBV9 to TRBJ2-5; maybe TRBD2 (6 bases). Per the germline V gene, CDR1 is SGDLS and CDR2 is YYNGEE. Trimming took off 2 bases at V and 1 base at J, with 9 bases between the two ends. The CDR3 has 14 residues. The CDR3: CASSVGTFQETQYF. In DNA form, the CDR3 reads TGTGCCAGCAGCGTGGGGACTTTCCAAGAGACCCAGTACTTC.

The V and J genes are TRBV29-1 and TRBJ1-1; D might be TRBD1 (6 bases). The CDR3 is made up of 15 amino acids. Deletions cut 8 bases from V and 2 bases from J, with 21 bases between. Germline V gene sequence: CDR1 SQVTM, CDR2 ANQGSEA. The CDR3 DNA is TGCAGCACCTCCGACCTGTTACAGGGAAACACTGAAGCTTTCTTT. Translation: CSTSDLLQGNTEAFF.

The chain recombines TRBV6-5 with TRBJ1-5; 7 nucleotides match TRBD1. This CDR3 comprises 15 residues. The germline V gene encodes CDR1 MNHEY and CDR2 SVGAGI. Losses at the gene ends were 5 bases for V and 2 bases for J; bases not matched to a gene: 6. CDR3 protein: CASSTRQGGNQPQHF. CDR3 DNA sequence: TGTGCCAGCAGTACAAGACAGGGAGGCAATCAGCCCCAGCATTTT.

V and J are TRBV5-4 and TRBJ2-3; TRBD2 matches at 7 bases. Germline V gene sequence: CDR1 SGHNT, CDR2 YYREEE (reference sequence). Trimming removed 4 bases from V and 4 bases from J; junction bases left unmatched: 6. The CDR3 consists of 14 residues. CDR3 loop: CASSTRLAADTQYF. CDR3 in DNA: TGTGCCAGCAGCACAAGACTAGCCGCAGATACGCAGTATTTT.

This chain connects TRBV5-1 to TRBJ2-7; tentatively, D is TRBD2 (6 bases). Germline lookup yields CDR1 SGHRS and CDR2 YFSETQ. The CDR3 covers 14 residues. V was cut by 4 bases and J by 3 bases, with 14 bases left in between. The CDR3 protein is CASSPREEHYEQYF. CDR3 in DNA: TGCGCCAGCAGCCCAAGGGAGGAACACTACGAGCAGTACTTC.

The gene calls are TRBV9 and TRBJ1-4; tentatively, D is TRBD1 (6 bases). Trimming removed 4 bases at V and 7 bases at J, with 17 bases between. CDR3 length: 15 residues. Germline V gene data show CDR1 as SGDLS and CDR2 as YYNGEE. In DNA, the CDR3 is TGTGCCAGCAGCAAGCAACCGGGACACCCTGAAAAACTGTTTTTT. It yields the protein CASSKQPGHPEKLFF.